These 7 T cell receptor beta chains were all obtained from the same sample, sequenced in a study of T cell responses to AZD1222 COVID-19 vaccine. Profiling relied on immunoSEQ multiplex PCR, and the TCRdb table lists in-frame clones only, not all of them. The table has 140,000 or so clones, about 88% seen once. The sequencing used peripheral blood, collected 28 days after the second AZD1222 dose. These receptors were collected from an adult who received the AZD1222 COVID-19 vaccine.

V is TRBV11-1 and J is TRBJ2-3; D remains unclear. The V gene lost 1 base and the J gene lost 7 bases, with 3 bases spanning the gap. Germline V gene data show CDR1 as SGHAT and CDR2 as FQDESV (reference sequence). The CDR3 consists of 11 residues. The CDR3 DNA reads TGTGCCAGCAGCTTAGAGTATACGCAGTATTTT. This translates into CASSLEYTQYF.

The chain joins TRBV10-3 to TRBJ1-3; D gene unclear. The CDR3 loop spans 14 amino acids. V gave up 11 bases and J gave up 1 base, with 15 bases separating them. Germline CDR1 is ENHRY and CDR2 is SYGVKD. CDR3 sequence (DNA): TGTGCCGCCCTCGAAGGGAGTTCTGGAAACACCATATATTTT. This codes for CAALEGSSGNTIYF.

The V gene is TRBV11-2, the J gene TRBJ1-2; D not certain. V shed 5 bases and J shed 6 bases, with 16 bases lying between them. The length of the CDR3 is 14 residues. Germline V gives CDR1 SGHAT, CDR2 FQNNGV. Here the CDR3 reads CASSRPPTRHGYTF. CDR3 DNA sequence: TGTGCCAGCAGCCGCCCGCCCACACGGCATGGCTACACCTTC.

The chain has TRBV5-1 and TRBJ2-7; 8 bases align to TRBD2. V shed 3 bases and J 0 bases; nucleotides not matched to a gene: 5. Germline V gene lookup returns CDR1 SGHRS and CDR2 YFSETQ. The CDR3 is 15 residues long. CDR3 protein: CASSSPTSDSYEQYF. The CDR3 nucleotides are TGCGCCAGCAGCTCCCCGACTAGCGACTCCTACGAGCAGTACTTC.

This clone was counted once. The V gene is TRBV7-3, the J gene TRBJ2-6; D is ambiguous. Germline V gene data show CDR1 as SGHTA and CDR2 as FQGTGA. This CDR3 is built from 15 residues. The germline V and J ends were trimmed by 2 bases and 0 bases, with 5 bases remaining between them. Here the CDR3 reads CASSLLHSGANVLTF. The CDR3 DNA reads as TGTGCCAGCAGCTTACTACACTCTGGGGCCAACGTCCTGACTTTC. Based on the CDR3 plus reference TRBV7-3 and TRBJ2-6, the full variable domain is GAGVSQTPSNKVTEKGKYVELRCDPISGHTALYWYRQSLGQGPEFLIYFQGTGAADDSGLPNDRFFAVRPEGSVSTLKIQRTERGDSAVYLCASSLLHSGANVLTFGAGSRLTVL.

The chain couples TRBV20-1 to TRBJ2-1; no firm D call. The CDR3 totals 12 residues. Germline V gene sequence: CDR1 DFQATT, CDR2 SNEGSKA (reference sequence). Trimming removed 3 bases at V and 6 bases at J, with 9 bases between. This CDR3 reads CSASTKSNEQFF. The CDR3 DNA sequence: TGCAGTGCTAGTACGAAGAGCAATGAGCAGTTCTTC.

V and J are TRBV12-3 or TRBV12-4 and TRBJ2-1; no reliable D call. V gave up 3 bases and J gave up 9 bases, with 6 bases separating them. The CDR3 has 11 amino acids. The CDR3 sequence: CASSLWPEQFF. CDR3 in DNA: TGTGCCAGCAGTTTGTGGCCTGAGCAGTTCTTC.